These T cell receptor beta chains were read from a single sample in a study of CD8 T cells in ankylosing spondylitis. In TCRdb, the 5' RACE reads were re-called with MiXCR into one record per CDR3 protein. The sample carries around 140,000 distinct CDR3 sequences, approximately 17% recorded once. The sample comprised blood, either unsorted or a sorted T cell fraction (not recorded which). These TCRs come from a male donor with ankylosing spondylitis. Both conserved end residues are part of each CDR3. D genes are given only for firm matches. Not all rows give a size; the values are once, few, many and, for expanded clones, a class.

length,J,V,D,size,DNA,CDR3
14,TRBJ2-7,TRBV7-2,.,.,TGTGCCAGCAGCTTACCTAGCAGCCCCTACGAGCAGTACTTC,CASSLPSSPYEQYF
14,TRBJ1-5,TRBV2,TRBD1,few,TGTGCCACGTGGACAGGGGAAAGCAATCAGCCCCAGCATTTT,CATWTGESNQPQHF
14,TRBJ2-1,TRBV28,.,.,TGTGCCAGCAGCGGGGGATCGTTGTACAATGAGCAGTTCTTC,CASSGGSLYNEQFF
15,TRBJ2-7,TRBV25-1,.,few,TGTGCCAGCAGTGAATTGAGTAGCTTGTTCGTCGGGCAGTACTTC,CASSELSSLFVGQYF
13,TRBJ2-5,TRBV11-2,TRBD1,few,TGTGCCAGCGTTCCGACAGGGCAAGAGACCCAGTACTTC,CASVPTGQETQYF
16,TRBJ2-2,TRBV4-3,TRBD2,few,TGCGCCAGCAGCCAAGTCTTCGGGAGGGATGACGGGGAGCTGTTTTTT,CASSQVFGRDDGELFF
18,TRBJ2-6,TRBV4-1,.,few,TGCGCCAGCAGTCACACGACTCAGGGGGGCTCTGGGGCCAACGTCCTGACTTTC,CASSHTTQGGSGANVLTF
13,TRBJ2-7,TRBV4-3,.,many,TGCGCCAGCAGCCAAGATAGAAGCTACGAGCAGTACTTC,CASSQDRSYEQYF
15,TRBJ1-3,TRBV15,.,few,TGTGCCACCAAGCATCCGGGACATTCTGGAAACACCATATATTTT,CATKHPGHSGNTIYF
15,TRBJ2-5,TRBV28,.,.,TGTGCCAGCAGTTTATTTGTCGGGGGCGCAGAGACCCAGTACTTC,CASSLFVGGAETQYF
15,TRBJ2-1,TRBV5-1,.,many,TGCGCCAGCAGCTTGGCCGTTGGCAGATACAATGAGCAGTTCTTC,CASSLAVGRYNEQFF
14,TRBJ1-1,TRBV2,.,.,TGTGCCAGCAGTTCAACAGCATCGAGGGCTGAAGCTTTCTTT,CASSSTASRAEAFF
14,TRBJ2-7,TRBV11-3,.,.,TGTGCCAGCAGAGATTACGGGGCAGCCTACGAGCAGTACTTC,CASRDYGAAYEQYF
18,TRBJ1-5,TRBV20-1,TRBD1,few,TGCAGTGCTAGAGTAGGGACAGCTAAAGATTATAGCAATCAGCCCCAGCATTTT,CSARVGTAKDYSNQPQHF
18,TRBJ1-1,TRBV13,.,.,TGTGCCAGCAGCTCTAGCCTACAGGGCTCTCCCTTTAACACTGAAGCTTTCTTT,CASSSSLQGSPFNTEAFF
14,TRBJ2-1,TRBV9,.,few,TGTGCCAGCAGCGTAGGTAGGGGGTTGGATGAGCAGTTCTTC,CASSVGRGLDEQFF
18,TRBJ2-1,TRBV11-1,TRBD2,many,TGTGCCAGCAGCTCAAGACTAGCTACAACGAGCTCCTACAATGAGCAGTTCTTC,CASSSRLATTSSYNEQFF
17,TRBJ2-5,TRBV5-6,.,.,TGTGCCAGCAGCTACAGAACCTCCAGGGCTGGCTGGGAGACCCAGTACTTC,CASSYRTSRAGWETQYF
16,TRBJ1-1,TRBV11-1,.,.,TGTGCCAGCAGCTACCCGAGGGGTAGGGGGAACACTGAAGCTTTCTTT,CASSYPRGRGNTEAFF
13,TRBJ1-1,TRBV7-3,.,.,TGTGCCAGCAGCTTCGGAAGAAACACTGAAGCTTTCTTT,CASSFGRNTEAFF
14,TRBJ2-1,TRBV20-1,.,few,TGCAGCGCCGACGGCCCAACCGGGACGACCGCTGAGTTCTTC,CSADGPTGTTAEFF
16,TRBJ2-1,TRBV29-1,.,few,TGCAGCGTTGATGGGACCCCAGGGATGGCATACAATGAGCAGTTCTTC,CSVDGTPGMAYNEQFF
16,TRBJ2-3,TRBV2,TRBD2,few,TGTGCCAGCAGTCCTACTCTAGCGGCTTGGGGCGATACGCAGTATTTT,CASSPTLAAWGDTQYF
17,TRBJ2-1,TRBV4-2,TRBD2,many,TGTGCCAGCAGCCAAAGACTAGCGGGAGTCGCCTACAATGAGCAGTTCTTC,CASSQRLAGVAYNEQFF
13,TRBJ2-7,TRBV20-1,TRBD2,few,TGCAGTGCTAGTGAGCCTAGCGGCTACGAGCAGTACTTC,CSASEPSGYEQYF
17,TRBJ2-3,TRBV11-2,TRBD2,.,TGTGCCAGCAGCTGGGGACTAGCGGGAGGAGGGACAGATACGCAGTATTTT,CASSWGLAGGGTDTQYF
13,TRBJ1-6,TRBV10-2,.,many,TGCGCCACCGTGGGGGGGTTCGATTCACCCCTCCACTTT,CATVGGFDSPLHF
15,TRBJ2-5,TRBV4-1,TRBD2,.,TGCGCCAGCAGCCAGGGGACTAGCGGGACGGAGACCCAGTACTTC,CASSQGTSGTETQYF
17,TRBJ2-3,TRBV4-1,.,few,TGCGCCAGCAGCCAGCAAGGGAACAGGTTCGGTGAAGATACGCAGTATTTT,CASSQQGNRFGEDTQYF
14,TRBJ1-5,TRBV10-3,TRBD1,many,TGTGCCATCGGACAGGGTGGGAGCAATCAGCCCCAGCATTTT,CAIGQGGSNQPQHF
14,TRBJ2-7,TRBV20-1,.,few,TGCAGTGCTAGAGTCGGGGGGCCGACCTACGAGCAGTACTTC,CSARVGGPTYEQYF
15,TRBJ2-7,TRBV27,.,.,TGTGCCAGCAGTTTATCGACGGGGGCCTACTACGAGCAGTACTTC,CASSLSTGAYYEQYF
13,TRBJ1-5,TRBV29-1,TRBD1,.,TGCAGCATTGGTGGGACAGGGGGCCAGCCCCAGCATTTT,CSIGGTGGQPQHF
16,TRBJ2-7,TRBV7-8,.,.,TGTGCCAGCAGCCCCGAGGACAGTTTGGGGTACTACGAGCAGTACTTC,CASSPEDSLGYYEQYF
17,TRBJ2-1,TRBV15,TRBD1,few,TGTGCCACCAGCAGGGCAAGAGGGGGCCCAGGCTACAATGAGCAGTTCTTC,CATSRARGGPGYNEQFF
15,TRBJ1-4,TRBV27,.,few,TGTGCCAGCAGTTGGCAGGGTGCTACTAATGAAAAACTGTTTTTT,CASSWQGATNEKLFF
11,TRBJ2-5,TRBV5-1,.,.,TGCGCCAGCGTGGACGTAGGAACCCAGTACTTC,CASVDVGTQYF
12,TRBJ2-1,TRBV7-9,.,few,TGTGCCAGCAGCAGGACTGCCCATGAGCAGTTCTTC,CASSRTAHEQFF
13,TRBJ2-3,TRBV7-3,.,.,TGTGCCAGCAGCACCGTAAACACAGATACGCAGTATTTT,CASSTVNTDTQYF
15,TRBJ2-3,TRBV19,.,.,TGTGCCAGTACTTTGTGGTGGGGGTCGACAGATACGCAGTATTTT,CASTLWWGSTDTQYF
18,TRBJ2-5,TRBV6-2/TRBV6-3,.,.,TGTGCCAGCAGTTACTCGGCTCGGCTACCGATCCTTCAAGAGACCCAGTACTTC,CASSYSARLPILQETQYF
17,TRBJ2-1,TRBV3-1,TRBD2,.,TGTGCCAGCAGCCAAGATAGTGGTCTAGCGGGAGCCACCGAGCAGTTCTTC,CASSQDSGLAGATEQFF
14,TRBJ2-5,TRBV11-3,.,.,TGTGCCAGCAGACAAGGAGGGGTTCAAGAGACCCAGTACTTC,CASRQGGVQETQYF
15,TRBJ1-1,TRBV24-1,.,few,TGTGCCACCAGTGTCCCCTTAAGGGGTGGCACTGAAGCTTTCTTT,CATSVPLRGGTEAFF
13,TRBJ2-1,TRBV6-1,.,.,TGTGCCAGCAGCCGACGACTTGACAATGAGCAGTTCTTC,CASSRRLDNEQFF
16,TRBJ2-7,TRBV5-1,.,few,TGCGCCAGCAGCCTCAAGCCGGACTACCTTTCCTACGAGCAGTACTTC,CASSLKPDYLSYEQYF
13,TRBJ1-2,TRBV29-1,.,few,TGCAGCGTTGAAGATCGCACTAACTATGGCTACACCTTC,CSVEDRTNYGYTF
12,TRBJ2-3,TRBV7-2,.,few,TGTGCCAGCAGCCCCCCGTTTGATACGCAGTATTTT,CASSPPFDTQYF
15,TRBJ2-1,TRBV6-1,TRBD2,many,TGTGCCAGCAGTGAGTTTAGCGGGAGAAAAAATGAGCAGTTCTTC,CASSEFSGRKNEQFF
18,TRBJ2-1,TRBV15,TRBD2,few,TGTGCCACCAGCCCGGGGGACAGGGTATGGACTAGCGGGAATGGTCAGTTCTTC,CATSPGDRVWTSGNGQFF
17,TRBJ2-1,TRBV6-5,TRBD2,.,TGTGCCAGCAGTTACTCGCCGGTACTAGCGGGGGACAATGAGCAGTTCTTC,CASSYSPVLAGDNEQFF
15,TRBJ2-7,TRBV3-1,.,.,TGTGCCAGCAGCCAAGGGCGTGGCAGCTCCTACGAGCAGTACTTC,CASSQGRGSSYEQYF
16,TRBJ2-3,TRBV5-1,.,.,TGCGCCAGCAGCTTGGTTGGGGGTGGGATCACAGATACGCAGTATTTT,CASSLVGGGITDTQYF
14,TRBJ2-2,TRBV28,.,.,TGTGCCAGCAGTTTATCAGGGTACACCGGGGAGCTGTTTTTT,CASSLSGYTGELFF
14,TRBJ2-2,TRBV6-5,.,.,TGTGCCAGCAGTTACACACAGGGAACCGGGGAGCTGTTTTTT,CASSYTQGTGELFF
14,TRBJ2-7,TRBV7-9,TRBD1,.,TGTGCCAGCAGCTACGGGACAGTGACCTACGAGCAGTACTTC,CASSYGTVTYEQYF
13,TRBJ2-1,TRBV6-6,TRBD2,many,TGTGCCGGACGGGAGGACTCCTACAATGAGCAGTTCTTC,CAGREDSYNEQFF